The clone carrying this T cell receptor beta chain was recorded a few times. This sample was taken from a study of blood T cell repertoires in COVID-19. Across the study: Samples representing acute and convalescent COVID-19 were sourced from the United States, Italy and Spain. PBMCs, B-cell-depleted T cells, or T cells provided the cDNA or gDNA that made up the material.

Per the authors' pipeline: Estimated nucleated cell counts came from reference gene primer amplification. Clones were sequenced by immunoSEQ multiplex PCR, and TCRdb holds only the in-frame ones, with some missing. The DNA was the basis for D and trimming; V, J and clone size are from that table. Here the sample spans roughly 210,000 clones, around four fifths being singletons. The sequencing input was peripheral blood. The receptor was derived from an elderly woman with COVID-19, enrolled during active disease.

The CDR3 nucleotides read TGTGCCATCACGGGACAGGAGAACACTGAAGCTTTCTTT. Amino acid sequence: CAITGQENTEAFF. V is TRBV10-3 and J is TRBJ1-1; TRBD1 matches at 8 bases. The germline V gene has CDR1 ENHRY and CDR2 SYGVKD. CDR3 length: 13 residues. The V gene end was trimmed by 7 bases and the J gene end by 1 base; junction bases not matched to a gene: 2.